This T cell receptor (beta chain) was observed in a study of blood T cell repertoires in COVID-19. TCRdb's copy holds only in-frame clones and misses some; the assay was immunoSEQ multiplex PCR. The table shows more than 400,000 clones, with around 87% occurring only once. Grouping used clinical history reported by participants in a survey and questionnaire. The length of the CDR3 is 10 residues. CDR1 is DFQATT and CDR2 is SNEGSKA in the germline V gene (reference sequence). The chain combines TRBV20-1 with TRBJ2-7; D remains ambiguous. The clonotype comes from a woman aged 18-35 years who had recovered from COVID-19. The sequencing sample was made of PBMCs or T cells enriched from blood (not recorded which). This CDR3 is CPHTIYEQYF. The CDR3 nucleotides read TGCCCACACACGATCTACGAGCAGTACTTC.